This is a list of T cell receptor beta chains from one sample in a study of cytomegalovirus exposure and HLA in healthy donors. The table came from immunoSEQ multiplex PCR; TCRdb's copy has only in-frame clones and leaves some out. The sample consists of 200,000 to 250,000 clones, roughly 80% of them appearing once. The material sequenced was PBMCs. All receptors derive from a man over 45 in good health and CMV-seronegative. The CDR3 runs from the conserved cysteine through the conserved F or W. A D gene is named only where the DNA matches it firmly. Rows may omit the clone size; those that give it use once, few, many or a size class.

clone_size: once; cdr3_length: 15; v_call: TRBV2; j_call: TRBJ1-4; d_call: .; cdr3_nt: TGTGCCAGCAATGGGTACCGACAAGGTGGTGAAAAACTGTTTTTT; cdr3_aa: CASNGYRQGGEKLFF
clone_size: once; cdr3_length: 13; v_call: TRBV6-6; j_call: TRBJ2-7; d_call: TRBD1; cdr3_nt: TGTGCCAGCTGGGACAGTAGCTCCTACGAGCAGTACTTC; cdr3_aa: CASWDSSSYEQYF
clone_size: .; cdr3_length: 15; v_call: TRBV27; j_call: TRBJ2-7; d_call: TRBD2; cdr3_nt: TGTGCCAGCAGGGGCTATAGCGGGTCCTCCTACGAGCAGTACTTC; cdr3_aa: CASRGYSGSSYEQYF
clone_size: .; cdr3_length: 15; v_call: TRBV6-1; j_call: TRBJ1-1; d_call: .; cdr3_nt: TGTGCCAGCAGTGAAGGGGGCGGGGGGGATACTGAAGCTTTCTTT; cdr3_aa: CASSEGGGGDTEAFF
clone_size: .; cdr3_length: 13; v_call: TRBV5-1; j_call: TRBJ2-3; d_call: .; cdr3_nt: TGCGCCAGCAGCTTGGCAGGGCCAGATACGCAGTATTTT; cdr3_aa: CASSLAGPDTQYF
clone_size: .; cdr3_length: 14; v_call: TRBV5-4; j_call: TRBJ2-3; d_call: .; cdr3_nt: TGTGCCAGCAGCCCCGGGGGTGGCACAGATACGCAGTATTTT; cdr3_aa: CASSPGGGTDTQYF
clone_size: .; cdr3_length: 18; v_call: TRBV7-8; j_call: TRBJ2-1; d_call: TRBD2; cdr3_nt: TGTGCCAGCAGCCCCCTGCCAACTAGCGGAGGGCCCTACAATGAGCAGTTCTTC; cdr3_aa: CASSPLPTSGGPYNEQFF
clone_size: .; cdr3_length: 17; v_call: TRBV27; j_call: TRBJ2-1; d_call: TRBD1; cdr3_nt: TGTGCCAGCAGTTTATCGACTGTCGGGACAGCCTACAATGAGCAGTTCTTC; cdr3_aa: CASSLSTVGTAYNEQFF
clone_size: few; cdr3_length: 14; v_call: TRBV7-3; j_call: TRBJ2-3; d_call: TRBD1; cdr3_nt: TGTGCCAGCAGCTGGACAGGGGCCGGAGATACGCAGTATTTT; cdr3_aa: CASSWTGAGDTQYF
clone_size: .; cdr3_length: 12; v_call: TRBV15; j_call: TRBJ2-7; d_call: .; cdr3_nt: TGTGCCACCAGCACCGGAGACTACGAGCAGTACTTC; cdr3_aa: CATSTGDYEQYF
clone_size: .; cdr3_length: 13; v_call: TRBV19; j_call: TRBJ2-1; d_call: .; cdr3_nt: TGTGCCAGTACCCCCAGCTCCTACAATGAGCAGTTCTTC; cdr3_aa: CASTPSSYNEQFF
clone_size: .; cdr3_length: 15; v_call: TRBV7-9; j_call: TRBJ1-5; d_call: .; cdr3_nt: TGTGCCAGCAGCTTAGGGGGGCTCAGCAATCAGCCCCAGCATTTT; cdr3_aa: CASSLGGLSNQPQHF
clone_size: .; cdr3_length: 12; v_call: TRBV6-6; j_call: TRBJ2-7; d_call: .; cdr3_nt: TGTGCCAGCAGTTCGGGGTCCTACGAGCAGTACTTC; cdr3_aa: CASSSGSYEQYF
clone_size: once; cdr3_length: 15; v_call: TRBV18; j_call: TRBJ1-1; d_call: TRBD1; cdr3_nt: TGTGCCAGCTCACAACGACAGGGGGTGGACACTGAAGCTTTCTTT; cdr3_aa: CASSQRQGVDTEAFF
clone_size: few; cdr3_length: 12; v_call: TRBV19; j_call: TRBJ1-1; d_call: .; cdr3_nt: TGTGCCAGTAGGGCAGGGGACACTGAAGCTTTCTTT; cdr3_aa: CASRAGDTEAFF
clone_size: .; cdr3_length: 15; v_call: TRBV7-9; j_call: TRBJ2-3; d_call: TRBD2; cdr3_nt: TGTGCCAGCAGCCTGTCAGCGGGAGGCTCAGATACGCAGTATTTT; cdr3_aa: CASSLSAGGSDTQYF
clone_size: few; cdr3_length: 15; v_call: TRBV27; j_call: TRBJ2-5; d_call: .; cdr3_nt: TGTGCCAGCAGTGCCACGGGACTCCTCCAAGAGACCCAGTACTTC; cdr3_aa: CASSATGLLQETQYF
clone_size: .; cdr3_length: 12; v_call: TRBV28; j_call: TRBJ1-4; d_call: .; cdr3_nt: TGTGCCAGCGGACAACCGGGTGAAAAACTGTTTTTT; cdr3_aa: CASGQPGEKLFF
clone_size: .; cdr3_length: 13; v_call: TRBV25-1; j_call: TRBJ2-7; d_call: .; cdr3_nt: TGTGCCAGCAGTGAAGGAGGGGGCGTGGAGCAGTACTTC; cdr3_aa: CASSEGGGVEQYF
clone_size: .; cdr3_length: 16; v_call: TRBV29-1; j_call: TRBJ1-2; d_call: TRBD1; cdr3_nt: TGCAGCGTTGGCGGACCTCGACAGGGGGCTAGGGATGGCTACACCTTC; cdr3_aa: CSVGGPRQGARDGYTF
clone_size: .; cdr3_length: 14; v_call: TRBV7-9; j_call: TRBJ1-4; d_call: .; cdr3_nt: TGTGCCAGCAGCTTAGACCGCGGCAATGAAAAACTGTTTTTT; cdr3_aa: CASSLDRGNEKLFF
clone_size: .; cdr3_length: 18; v_call: TRBV11-2; j_call: TRBJ2-1; d_call: TRBD2; cdr3_nt: TGTGCCAGCAGCTTACCTAGATTGGGGACTGGCGGGAGGGTTGAGCAGTTCTTC; cdr3_aa: CASSLPRLGTGGRVEQFF
clone_size: .; cdr3_length: 19; v_call: TRBV27; j_call: TRBJ2-3; d_call: TRBD1; cdr3_nt: TGTGCCAGCAGTTTATCCGCCCGACGGGACAGGGTGTTTGCAGATACGCAGTATTTT; cdr3_aa: CASSLSARRDRVFADTQYF
clone_size: .; cdr3_length: 14; v_call: TRBV19; j_call: TRBJ1-1; d_call: .; cdr3_nt: TGTGCCAGTAGTTCCAGGAGAGGGTGGACTGAAGCTTTCTTT; cdr3_aa: CASSSRRGWTEAFF
clone_size: .; cdr3_length: 12; v_call: TRBV6-1; j_call: TRBJ1-2; d_call: TRBD1; cdr3_nt: TGTGCCAGCAGGGCAGGGGGCTATGGCTACACCTTC; cdr3_aa: CASRAGGYGYTF
clone_size: .; cdr3_length: 19; v_call: TRBV9; j_call: TRBJ2-7; d_call: TRBD2; cdr3_nt: TGTGCCAGCAGCTTAGGGACTAGCGGGATCGGTGCTTTTTCGGGAGAGCAGTACTTC; cdr3_aa: CASSLGTSGIGAFSGEQYF
clone_size: .; cdr3_length: 13; v_call: TRBV5-1; j_call: TRBJ2-3; d_call: .; cdr3_nt: TGCGCCAGCAGCTTGCAAAGCACAGATACGCAGTATTTT; cdr3_aa: CASSLQSTDTQYF
clone_size: .; cdr3_length: 17; v_call: TRBV5-1; j_call: TRBJ2-5; d_call: TRBD1; cdr3_nt: TGCGCCAGCAGCTTGGCCGTGGGACAGGGGGCGGGAGAGACCCAGTACTTC; cdr3_aa: CASSLAVGQGAGETQYF
clone_size: .; cdr3_length: 13; v_call: TRBV30; j_call: TRBJ1-1; d_call: .; cdr3_nt: TGTGCCTGGAGCCCTGGCAGGGACACTGAAGCTTTCTTT; cdr3_aa: CAWSPGRDTEAFF
clone_size: .; cdr3_length: 16; v_call: TRBV2; j_call: TRBJ2-7; d_call: TRBD1; cdr3_nt: TGTGCCAGCGTCCCCAACTGGACAGGGAAGTCGCACGAGCAGTACTTC; cdr3_aa: CASVPNWTGKSHEQYF
clone_size: .; cdr3_length: 14; v_call: TRBV30; j_call: TRBJ2-3; d_call: TRBD2; cdr3_nt: TGTGCCTTGCCGGCAGCGGGAGATCCAGATACGCAGTATTTT; cdr3_aa: CALPAAGDPDTQYF
clone_size: few; cdr3_length: 13; v_call: TRBV5-1; j_call: TRBJ1-1; d_call: .; cdr3_nt: TGCGCCAGCAGTCGGGGGGAGAACACTGAAGCTTTCTTT; cdr3_aa: CASSRGENTEAFF
clone_size: .; cdr3_length: 16; v_call: TRBV27; j_call: TRBJ2-5; d_call: .; cdr3_nt: TGTGCCAGCAGTTTAAGTCTAGCCCTATTCCAAGAGACCCAGTACTTC; cdr3_aa: CASSLSLALFQETQYF
clone_size: once; cdr3_length: 16; v_call: TRBV19; j_call: TRBJ1-3; d_call: TRBD1; cdr3_nt: TGTGCCAGTAGTTCCTCCGGGACAGGGGCGAGGAACACCATATATTTT; cdr3_aa: CASSSSGTGARNTIYF
clone_size: .; cdr3_length: 16; v_call: TRBV27; j_call: TRBJ2-7; d_call: TRBD2; cdr3_nt: TGTGCCAGCAGCAGACTAGCGGGATTGGGGAAAGGGGTGCAGTACTTC; cdr3_aa: CASSRLAGLGKGVQYF
clone_size: .; cdr3_length: 17; v_call: TRBV7-3; j_call: TRBJ2-5; d_call: TRBD1; cdr3_nt: TGTGCCAGCAGCTCATACCCGGGACAGGGGGGGGGAGAGACCCAGTACTTC; cdr3_aa: CASSSYPGQGGGETQYF
clone_size: few; cdr3_length: 14; v_call: TRBV6-1; j_call: TRBJ2-7; d_call: TRBD2; cdr3_nt: TGTGCCAGCAGTAATAGCGGGGGGGGCTACGAGCAGTACTTC; cdr3_aa: CASSNSGGGYEQYF
clone_size: .; cdr3_length: 14; v_call: TRBV2; j_call: TRBJ1-5; d_call: TRBD1; cdr3_nt: TGTGCCAGCATTCCGGGACAGGGCTTACAGCCCCAGCATTTT; cdr3_aa: CASIPGQGLQPQHF
clone_size: .; cdr3_length: 15; v_call: TRBV5-1; j_call: TRBJ2-6; d_call: TRBD1; cdr3_nt: TGCGCCAGCAGCCAGGGGGTCTCTGGGGCCAACGTCCTGACTTTC; cdr3_aa: CASSQGVSGANVLTF
clone_size: .; cdr3_length: 16; v_call: TRBV5-1; j_call: TRBJ2-3; d_call: TRBD2; cdr3_nt: TGCGCCAGCAGCTTGATGACTAGCGGGATAGTAGATACGCAGTATTTT; cdr3_aa: CASSLMTSGIVDTQYF
clone_size: .; cdr3_length: 12; v_call: TRBV5-1; j_call: TRBJ2-1; d_call: .; cdr3_nt: TGCGCCAGCAGCTTATCTTACAATGAGCAGTTCTTC; cdr3_aa: CASSLSYNEQFF
clone_size: .; cdr3_length: 15; v_call: TRBV9; j_call: TRBJ2-7; d_call: TRBD2; cdr3_nt: TGTGCCAGCAGCGCGGGGACTAGTTTAATCTACGAGCAGTACTTC; cdr3_aa: CASSAGTSLIYEQYF
clone_size: .; cdr3_length: 15; v_call: TRBV27; j_call: TRBJ2-2; d_call: .; cdr3_nt: TGTGCCAGCAGTACTAGACGGGAGCGCACCGGGGAGCTGTTTTTT; cdr3_aa: CASSTRRERTGELFF
clone_size: .; cdr3_length: 16; v_call: TRBV14; j_call: TRBJ1-1; d_call: .; cdr3_nt: TGTGCCAGCAGCCGACTCTCAACCCCCCGGGGAACTGAAGCTTTCTTT; cdr3_aa: CASSRLSTPRGTEAFF
clone_size: .; cdr3_length: 16; v_call: TRBV4-1; j_call: TRBJ1-2; d_call: TRBD1; cdr3_nt: TGCGCCAGCAGCCAAGAAGACAGGGCTGTCTCACCTGGCTACACCTTC; cdr3_aa: CASSQEDRAVSPGYTF
clone_size: .; cdr3_length: 13; v_call: TRBV27; j_call: TRBJ2-2; d_call: .; cdr3_nt: TGTGCCAGCAGATGGGGAGTCACCGGGGAGCTGTTTTTT; cdr3_aa: CASRWGVTGELFF
clone_size: .; cdr3_length: 16; v_call: TRBV7-9; j_call: TRBJ2-5; d_call: TRBD1; cdr3_nt: TGTGCCAGCAGCACGGACAGGTCCGACCGTCGGGAGACCCAGTACTTC; cdr3_aa: CASSTDRSDRRETQYF
clone_size: .; cdr3_length: 14; v_call: TRBV7-3; j_call: TRBJ2-3; d_call: TRBD2; cdr3_nt: TGTGCCAGCAGCCTCGGGGGGTACGCAGATACGCAGTATTTT; cdr3_aa: CASSLGGYADTQYF
clone_size: .; cdr3_length: 12; v_call: TRBV5-1; j_call: TRBJ2-5; d_call: .; cdr3_nt: TGCGCCAGCAGCGTCGACCAAGAGACCCAGTACTTC; cdr3_aa: CASSVDQETQYF
clone_size: .; cdr3_length: 15; v_call: TRBV4-1; j_call: TRBJ1-2; d_call: .; cdr3_nt: TGCGCCAGCAGCCGCATTACCCCCGACAGCTATGGCTACACCTTC; cdr3_aa: CASSRITPDSYGYTF
clone_size: .; cdr3_length: 15; v_call: TRBV6-4; j_call: TRBJ2-1; d_call: TRBD2; cdr3_nt: TGTGCCAGCAGTAATAGCGGGAGCTCCTACAATGAGCAGTTCTTC; cdr3_aa: CASSNSGSSYNEQFF
clone_size: .; cdr3_length: 15; v_call: TRBV27; j_call: TRBJ2-2; d_call: TRBD1; cdr3_nt: TGTGCCAGCAGTTTCTCCGGGACAGAGATCGGGGAGCTGTTTTTT; cdr3_aa: CASSFSGTEIGELFF
clone_size: .; cdr3_length: 14; v_call: TRBV27; j_call: TRBJ2-7; d_call: TRBD2; cdr3_nt: TGTGCCAGCAGGACTAGCGGGAGTTTCTACGAGCAGTACTTC; cdr3_aa: CASRTSGSFYEQYF
clone_size: .; cdr3_length: 15; v_call: TRBV6-6; j_call: TRBJ1-5; d_call: .; cdr3_nt: TGTGCCACCAGACAACAAGCTTCAGAGGGTCAGCCCCAGCATTTT; cdr3_aa: CATRQQASEGQPQHF
clone_size: once; cdr3_length: 14; v_call: TRBV25-1; j_call: TRBJ2-3; d_call: TRBD2; cdr3_nt: TGTGCCAGCAGTGGACTAGCGAACACAGATACGCAGTATTTT; cdr3_aa: CASSGLANTDTQYF
clone_size: .; cdr3_length: 16; v_call: TRBV28; j_call: TRBJ1-2; d_call: .; cdr3_nt: TGTGCCAGCAGGACTATATATTACAGGGTTAACTATGGCTACACCTTC; cdr3_aa: CASRTIYYRVNYGYTF
clone_size: .; cdr3_length: 12; v_call: TRBV5-4; j_call: TRBJ2-2; d_call: .; cdr3_nt: TGTGCCAGCAGCGGGGCTACCGGGGAGCTGTTTTTT; cdr3_aa: CASSGATGELFF
clone_size: once; cdr3_length: 15; v_call: TRBV4-1; j_call: TRBJ1-1; d_call: TRBD1; cdr3_nt: TGCGCCAGCAGCCACGGACAGGGCCCGAACACTGAAGCTTTCTTT; cdr3_aa: CASSHGQGPNTEAFF
clone_size: few; cdr3_length: 16; v_call: TRBV5-1; j_call: TRBJ2-3; d_call: TRBD1; cdr3_nt: TGCGCCAGCAGCTGGAAGACAGGGTCCCCCACAGATACGCAGTATTTT; cdr3_aa: CASSWKTGSPTDTQYF